This record looks at one T cell receptor (beta chain) sequence and its context. This clonotype showed up many times. The clone's antigen remains unknown. Relative to the germline gene, one junction end is altered; a read error may explain this. Library construction relied on 5' RACE. The instrument given in TCRdb is NextSeq 500. The TCR library protocol attached unique molecular identifiers to individual cDNA molecules to correct for sequencing error and PCR bias. Both TCR alpha and beta chains were sequenced, and tight co-correlation was observed between alpha and beta sequence abundances in each sample. The authors' pipeline ran thus. Decombinator V4 was used to annotate TCR sequences for V gene, J gene and CDR3. TCRs were defined as expanded if a significant change between any two time points was detected under a Poisson model with p below 0.0001. TCR abundances were normalised to the total number of TCRs sequenced per sample and expressed as counts per million. TRAV1-2 paired with TRAJ12, TRAJ20 or TRAJ33 defined MAIT TCRs, while TRAV10 paired with TRAJ18 defined iNKT TCRs. A search of VDJdb, accessed on 1 November 2021, was run for TCRs annotated to CMV, EBV and SARS-CoV-2, with TCRs annotated for multiple antigens excluded. TCRdb redid the processing of the public reads, applying fastp at Q25 and MiXCR, and retained in-frame beta chains. Rows are combined by CDR3 protein, so each entry shows the most common genes and DNA. V and J calls and clone size were set by TCRdb, not the authors. The sample table holds about 77,000 distinct CDR3 sequences, of which more than 9% were seen once. Clones ranked in the top ten supply around 4.6% of the sample.

CDR1 and CDR2, per the germline V gene (reference sequence), are SEHNR and FQNEAQ. The CDR3 runs 16 amino acids, cysteine and phenylalanine included. CDR3 DNA only is kept here, 48 bases in frame from base 1. This was a case-control study nested in a cohort of healthcare workers in London, UK, who had nasopharyngeal swab PCR tests and blood samples taken every week. Between 23 and 31 March 2020, the week of the UK lockdown, healthcare workers were enrolled and then followed up weekly for as long as 16 weeks. This record belongs to a study of early T cells in non-severe SARS-CoV-2 infection (dated by TCRdb to the early 2020s). About the study as a whole: Because TCR sequencing was done on bulk RNA from unsorted whole blood, the alpha and beta chains could not be paired.

Broader findings and caveats from the paper: Matching against VDJdb was skewed toward anti-spike CD8 responses, likely underestimated virus-specific expansions, and missed private and CD4 specificities.

The V and J genes are TRBV7-9 and TRBJ2-6; the D segment might be TRBD1 or TRBD2, since each matches 6 bases. The sample consisted of whole blood. The sequence was obtained from an adult who was a healthcare worker with PCR-confirmed SARS-CoV-2 infection or an uninfected control (not recorded which). At the DNA level, the sequence is TGTGCCAGCAGCTCGAACCCGGGGGCTGGGGCCACCGTCCTGACTTTC. Translation gives CASSSNPGAGATVLTF. The full variable domain, with segments outside the CDR3 supplied by the reference TRBV7-9 and TRBJ2-6 proteins, appears as DTGVSQNPRHKITKRGQNVTFRCDPISEHNRLYWYRQTLGQGPEFLTYFQNEAQLEKSRLLSDRFSAERPKGSFSTLEIQRTEQGDSAMYLCASSSNPGAGATVLTFGAGSRLTVL.